A single sample gave rise to the 29 T cell receptor beta chains below, sequenced in a study of cytomegalovirus exposure and HLA in healthy donors. Use of 60 Vbeta and 13 Jbeta primers characterized the PCR. Data came from immunoSEQ multiplex PCR; TCRdb stores just in-frame clones and leaves some out. This table holds roughly 140,000 clones, roughly 84% found once. The sequenced sample was PBMCs. These receptors were collected from a woman younger than 30 in good health and CMV-seronegative.

V gene TRBV6-6 combines with J gene TRBJ2-7, with a tentative D call TRBD2 (6 bases). Germline CDR1 reads MNHNY; CDR2 reads SVGAGI (reference sequence). The CDR3 is 14 residues long. Trimming removed 8 bases at V and 0 bases at J, with 14 bases between. CDR3 in amino acids: CASSRDSSSYEQYF. CDR3 nucleotide sequence: TGTGCCAGCTCTAGGGACTCTAGCTCCTACGAGCAGTACTTC.

V gene TRBV19 combines with J gene TRBJ2-7; 10 bases are shared with TRBD1. This CDR3 region has 13 residues. J gave up 4 bases and V 9 bases, and 6 bases lay outside the gene matches. Germline V CDR1 and CDR2: LNHDA, SQIVND (reference sequence). The CDR3 is CASGQGGHYEQYF. The CDR3 DNA reads as TGTGCCAGCGGACAGGGGGGACATTACGAGCAGTACTTC.

The chain employs TRBV4-3 and TRBJ2-4; TRBD2 might be the D (6 bases). This CDR3 comprises 15 residues. The V end was cut by 7 bases, the J end by 5 bases, with 18 bases between. Germline CDR1 reads LGHNA; CDR2 reads YSLEER. The CDR3 reads CASTPEVAVQNIQYF. The CDR3 DNA reads as TGCGCCAGCACCCCGGAGGTAGCGGTACAAAACATTCAGTACTTC.

The V gene is TRBV4-1, the J gene TRBJ2-1, with 9 nucleotides matching TRBD1. The CDR3 sequence is 16 residues long. The trim removed 3 bases at V and 4 bases at J, leaving 7 bases unmatched. Per the germline V gene, CDR1 is MGHRA and CDR2 is YSYEKL. CDR3 in DNA: TGCGCCAGCAGCCATATGACAGGGGGGGGGTACAATGAGCAGTTCTTC. Its translation: CASSHMTGGGYNEQFF.

The gene calls are TRBV7-7 and TRBJ2-5; TRBD2 agrees at 8 bases. V shed 1 base and J 5 bases; nucleotides not matched to a gene: 0. The CDR3 consists of 13 residues. Germline V gene sequence: CDR1 SSHAT, CDR2 FNYEAQ (reference sequence). The chain's CDR3 is CASSLGLAETQYF. Written as DNA, the CDR3 is TGTGCCAGCAGCTTAGGACTAGCGGAGACCCAGTACTTC.

CDR3 bases: TGTGCCAGCAGCTTAGATGGAGACAGGGGCTACACCTTC. Protein: CASSLDGDRGYTF. The chain links TRBV11-2 to TRBJ1-2, with TRBD1 as a possible D gene (6 bases). Germline V CDR1 and CDR2: SGHAT, FQNNGV. V was pared by 0 bases and J by 8 bases, with 10 bases between. The CDR3 contains 13 residues.

The genes are TRBV4-3 and TRBJ2-3, with D hard to call. This CDR3 has 15 residues. Germline V gene sequence: CDR1 LGHNA, CDR2 YSLEER. The V end was cut by 2 bases, the J end by 4 bases, with 13 bases between. The CDR3 is CASSQFNSGADTQYF. DNA of the CDR3: TGCGCCAGCAGCCAATTTAATTCCGGAGCAGATACGCAGTATTTT.

The J gene is TRBJ2-7, the V gene TRBV11-3, with 8 positions matching TRBD2. V lost 5 bases and J lost 2; bases outside the gene matches: 8. CDR1 and CDR2 (germline): SGHNT, YENEEA. The CDR3 sequence is 15 residues long. DNA for the CDR3: TGTGCCAGCAGCCGCGGGGGGATGAGAACCTACGAGCAGTACTTC. Residues: CASSRGGMRTYEQYF.

The genes are TRBV6-5 and TRBJ2-5; maybe TRBD2 (6 bases). The germline V gene encodes CDR1 MNHEY and CDR2 SVGAGI. V was clipped by 7 bases and J by 7 bases, with 16 bases between them. The CDR3 is 13 residues long. The CDR3 DNA sequence: TGTGCCAGCACCGAGGGAGGTTTCGGGACCCAGTACTTC. Translation gives CASTEGGFGTQYF.

This chain links TRBV7-8 with TRBJ2-6, with D perhaps matching TRBD1 (6 bases). V gave up 5 bases and J gave up 2 bases, with 10 bases separating them. Germline CDR1 reads SGHVS; CDR2 reads FQNEAQ. The CDR3 is 15 residues long. CDR3 in amino acids: CASSATGTGANVLTF. In nucleotides, the CDR3 is TGTGCCAGCAGCGCAACAGGGACTGGGGCCAACGTCCTGACTTTC.

This clone was counted a single time. This sequence joins TRBV9 and TRBJ2-4, with 7 bases matching TRBD1. Germline V gene lookup returns CDR1 SGDLS and CDR2 YYNGEE. The CDR3 is 17 amino acids. V shed 4 bases, J shed 0 bases, and the junction held 10 bases outside the gene matches. CDR3 nucleotide sequence: TGTGCCAGCAGCATTGACAGGGAGAGACTAGCCAAAAACATTCAGTACTTC. Its protein product is CASSIDRERLAKNIQYF.

This chain uses TRBV10-3 with TRBJ1-2; 7 bases fit TRBD1. Germline-derived CDR1 and CDR2 are ENHRY and SYGVKD. There are 13 residues in the CDR3. V was pared by 2 bases and J by 5 bases, with 2 bases of the junction left unmatched. The CDR3 region is CAISEDRVYGYTF. Written as DNA, the CDR3 is TGTGCCATCAGTGAGGACAGGGTTTATGGCTACACCTTC.

Comment on this clone: An end of the junction differs from the germline gene, which may be a read error. This chain connects TRBV6-6 to TRBJ2-3; weak D call: TRBD1 (5 bases). The CDR3 is made up of 16 amino acids. Germline CDR1 and CDR2: MNHNY and SVGAGI (reference sequence). CDR3 coding DNA: TGTGCCAGCAGGGTGGGCCGCAGGACACGCACAGGTACGCAGTATTTT. It codes for CASRVGRRTRTGTQYF.

This chain links TRBV5-1 with TRBJ2-7, with D perhaps TRBD1 (5 bases). The V end lost 4 bases, the J end lost 6 bases, and 20 bases lay between the germline ends. The V gene's germline CDR1 is SGHRS and CDR2 YFSETQ. The CDR3 consists of 15 residues. DNA for the CDR3: TGCGCCAGCAGCCCCGAAGTTGGGGCTGGGGTCGAGCAGTACTTC. Protein: CASSPEVGAGVEQYF. The full variable domain, completed using reference TRBV5-1 and TRBJ2-7, is KAGVTQTPRYLIKTRGQQVTLSCSPISGHRSVSWYQQTPGQGLQFLFEYFSETQRNKGNFPGRFSGRQFSNSRSEMNVSTLELGDSALYLCASSPEVGAGVEQYFGPGTRLTVT.

This chain uses TRBV29-1 with TRBJ2-7; tentative D call: TRBD1 (5 bases). Germline V lookup: CDR1 SQVTM, CDR2 ANQGSEA. Between the trimmed V and J ends, which lost 0 bases and 5 bases, there was a span of 17 bases. CDR3 length: 15 amino acids. CDR3 residues: CSVEDRQTSLHEQYF. The CDR3 DNA sequence: TGCAGCGTTGAAGATCGACAGACATCCCTCCACGAGCAGTACTTC.

The chain joins TRBV28 to TRBJ2-5; D perhaps matches TRBD2 (6 bases). Deletions cut 6 bases from V and 5 bases from J, with 19 bases between. This CDR3 is 15 amino acids long. From germline, CDR1 is MDHEN and CDR2 SYDVKM. The CDR3 sequence: CASRLEEGVRETQYF. For the CDR3, the DNA is TGTGCCAGCAGACTAGAGGAGGGAGTCCGGGAGACCCAGTACTTC.

The chain carries TRBV28 and TRBJ1-2; tentatively, D is TRBD1 (5 bases). V was clipped by 7 bases and J by 4 bases, with 10 bases between them. The CDR3 loop spans 12 amino acids. CDR1 MDHEN and CDR2 SYDVKM come from the germline V gene. DNA of the CDR3: TGTGCCAGCACCGCACAGGCCTATGGCTACACCTTC. Its protein product is CASTAQAYGYTF.

This clone was observed a single time. This rearrangement joins TRBV6-5 to TRBJ2-7, with TRBD1 as a possible D gene (6 bases). Per germline, CDR1 MNHEY and CDR2 SVGAGI. V was shortened by 0 bases and J by 6 bases, with 9 bases between the two germline ends. This CDR3 is built from 13 residues. CDR3 nucleotides: TGTGCCAGCAGTTACTCGAGAGGGGGCGAGCAGTACTTC. Its translation is CASSYSRGGEQYF.

To note about this clone: This specimen includes other DNA sequences encoding the same CDR3. The V gene is TRBV7-2, the J gene TRBJ2-3, with 9 bases aligning to TRBD1. Unmatched junction bases numbered 1, after V lost 4 bases and J lost 2 bases. This CDR3 region has 14 residues. Germline assignment: CDR1 SGHTA and CDR2 FQGNSA. The CDR3, as DNA: TGTGCCAGCAGCTACAGGGGGCCCACAGATACGCAGTATTTT. Protein sequence: CASSYRGPTDTQYF. The variable domain in full, completed from reference TRBV7-2 and TRBJ2-3, reads GAGVSQSPSNKVTEKGKDVELRCDPISGHTALYWYRQSLGQGLEFLIYFQGNSAPDKSGLPSDRFSAERTGGSVSTLTIQRTQQEDSAVYLCASSYRGPTDTQYFGPGTRLTVL.

The J gene is TRBJ1-5, the V gene TRBV6-6; D uncertain. Germline CDR1 is MNHNY and CDR2 is SVGAGI (reference sequence). V lost 0 bases, J lost 6 bases, and 9 bases lay in between. There are 14 residues in the CDR3. The CDR3 sequence is CASSYSAGIQPQHF. The CDR3 DNA follows: TGTGCCAGCAGTTACTCGGCGGGCATTCAGCCCCAGCATTTT.

V usage is TRBV5-1 and J usage is TRBJ2-7; TRBD2 might be the D (5 bases). From germline, CDR1 is SGHRS and CDR2 YFSETQ. The CDR3 covers 14 residues. Trimming pared 5 bases from V and 3 bases from J, leaving 15 bases between. The CDR3 DNA reads as TGCGCCAGCAGTCCAGCGGCTAGCAGCTACGAGCAGTACTTC. Encoded protein: CASSPAASSYEQYF.

There are a few counts of this clone. This chain connects TRBV30 to TRBJ2-3, with 9 bases aligning to TRBD1. The V gene end was trimmed by 5 bases and the J gene end by 4 bases; junction bases not matched to a gene: 10. The germline V gene has CDR1 GTSNPN and CDR2 SVGIG (reference sequence). The CDR3 sequence is 15 residues long. For the CDR3, the DNA is TGTGCCTGGGCCGGACAGGGGAGCCGGTCAGATACGCAGTATTTT. Translating gives CAWAGQGSRSDTQYF.

The V and J genes are TRBV5-1 and TRBJ1-3; possibly TRBD1 for D (5 bases). This CDR3 comprises 14 residues. Between the trimmed V and J ends, which lost 0 bases and 7 bases, there was a span of 11 bases. Germline loops: CDR1 SGHRS, CDR2 YFSETQ. The CDR3 sequence: CASSLAGGANTIYF. The CDR3 region has the DNA TGCGCCAGCAGCTTGGCGGGAGGGGCGAACACCATATATTTT.

Concerning this clone: The sample carries other DNA sequences with the same CDR3. The J gene is TRBJ2-7, the V gene TRBV27; D is perhaps TRBD1 (6 bases). V lost 3 bases and J 0 bases, leaving 9 bases between the germline ends. There are 14 residues in the CDR3. The germline CDR1 and CDR2 sequences are MNHEY and SMNVEV (reference sequence). This CDR3 is CASSFTGSSYEQYF. The CDR3 region has the DNA TGTGCCAGCAGTTTCACAGGGAGCTCCTACGAGCAGTACTTC.

The genes are TRBV28 and TRBJ1-2; a weak D match, TRBD1 (6 bases). The CDR3 is 15 amino acids. The germline V gene encodes CDR1 MDHEN and CDR2 SYDVKM. V lost 1 base and J 5 bases, leaving 14 bases between the germline ends. DNA for the CDR3: TGTGCCAGCAGTTTATTACAGGGAACGGGGTATGGCTACACCTTC. It translates to CASSLLQGTGYGYTF.

This clone was counted a few times. This chain joins TRBV9 and TRBJ2-7, with TRBD1 identical over 8 bases. Losses at the gene ends were 0 bases for V and 7 bases for J; bases not matched to a gene: 3. Germline loops: CDR1 SGDLS, CDR2 YYNGEE. This CDR3 spans 13 amino acids. CDR3 sequence: CASSVGTGSEQYF. CDR3 sequence (DNA): TGTGCCAGCAGCGTAGGGACAGGGAGTGAGCAGTACTTC. Full variable domain (outside the CDR3, taken from reference TRBV9 and TRBJ2-7): DSGVTQTPKHLITATGQRVTLRCSPRSGDLSVYWYQQSLDQGLQFLIQYYNGEERAKGNILERFSAQQFPDLHSELNLSSLELGDSALYFCASSVGTGSEQYFGPGTRLTVT.

The J gene is TRBJ1-5, the V gene TRBV29-1; 9 bases match TRBD1. The V and J ends lost 6 bases and 2 bases, in that order; junction bases with no gene match: 2. This CDR3 is built from 13 residues. Germline-derived CDR1 and CDR2 are SQVTM and ANQGSEA. This CDR3 reads CSVGDRGNQPQHF. The CDR3 DNA is TGCAGCGTGGGGGACAGGGGCAATCAGCCCCAGCATTTT.

The V gene is TRBV28, the J gene TRBJ1-6, with D possibly being TRBD1 (6 bases). Germline CDR1 MDHEN, CDR2 SYDVKM. V was shortened by 6 bases and J by 0 bases, with 9 bases between the two germline ends. The CDR3 totals 15 residues. CDR3 protein: CASRRQDSYNSPLHF. For the CDR3, the DNA is TGTGCCAGCAGGCGACAGGACTCCTATAATTCACCCCTCCACTTT.

CDR3 region: CASSPTGGHGGYTF. For the CDR3, the DNA is TGTGCCAGCAGCCCAACGGGGGGGCACGGGGGCTACACCTTC. The J gene is TRBJ1-2, the V gene TRBV6-5; a weak D match, TRBD1 (6 bases). Trimming pared 6 bases from V and 8 bases from J, leaving 19 bases between. CDR1 and CDR2 from the germline V gene are MNHEY and SVGAGI. The CDR3 extends over 14 amino acids.